This TCR beta chain was recorded in a study of shared clonotypes between healthy human individuals. About the research overall: With ages of 18 to 49, the donors were two women and a few men.

Sequencing was performed with immunoSEQ multiplex PCR; in TCRdb, only in-frame clones are kept and a portion is missing. The table has under 550,000 clones, 95% to 97% seen once. Germline V gene sequence: CDR1 SGHRS, CDR2 YFSETQ. The length of the CDR3 is 14 residues. Trimming cost V 0 bases and J 6 bases; bases outside gene matches: 3. The receptor comes from a woman aged 30 to 39 in good health. The chain recombines TRBV5-1 with TRBJ1-1; 9 positions agree with TRBD1. Material for sequencing was naive CD4+ T cells sorted from blood. Subset specified: CD45RA+ positively selected. The CDR3 sequence: CASSLEGQGSEAFF. CDR3 DNA: TGCGCCAGCAGCTTGGAGGGACAGGGATCTGAAGCTTTCTTT. The entire variable domain, with the rest obtained from reference TRBV5-1 and TRBJ1-1, is as follows: KAGVTQTPRYLIKTRGQQVTLSCSPISGHRSVSWYQQTPGQGLQFLFEYFSETQRNKGNFPGRFSGRQFSNSRSEMNVSTLELGDSALYLCASSLEGQGSEAFFGQGTRLTVV.